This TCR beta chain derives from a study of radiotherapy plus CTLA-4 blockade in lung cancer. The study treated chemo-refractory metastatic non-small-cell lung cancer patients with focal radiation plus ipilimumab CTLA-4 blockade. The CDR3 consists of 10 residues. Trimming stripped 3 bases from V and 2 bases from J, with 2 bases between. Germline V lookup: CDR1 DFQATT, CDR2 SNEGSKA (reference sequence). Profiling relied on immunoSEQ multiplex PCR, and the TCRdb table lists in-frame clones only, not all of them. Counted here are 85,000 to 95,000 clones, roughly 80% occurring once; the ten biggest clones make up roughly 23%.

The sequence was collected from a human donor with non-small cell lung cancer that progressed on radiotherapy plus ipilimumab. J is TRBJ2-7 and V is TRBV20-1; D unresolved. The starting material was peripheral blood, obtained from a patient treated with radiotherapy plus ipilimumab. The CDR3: CSASPYEQYV. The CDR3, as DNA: TGCAGTGCTAGTCCCTACGAGCAGTACGTC.